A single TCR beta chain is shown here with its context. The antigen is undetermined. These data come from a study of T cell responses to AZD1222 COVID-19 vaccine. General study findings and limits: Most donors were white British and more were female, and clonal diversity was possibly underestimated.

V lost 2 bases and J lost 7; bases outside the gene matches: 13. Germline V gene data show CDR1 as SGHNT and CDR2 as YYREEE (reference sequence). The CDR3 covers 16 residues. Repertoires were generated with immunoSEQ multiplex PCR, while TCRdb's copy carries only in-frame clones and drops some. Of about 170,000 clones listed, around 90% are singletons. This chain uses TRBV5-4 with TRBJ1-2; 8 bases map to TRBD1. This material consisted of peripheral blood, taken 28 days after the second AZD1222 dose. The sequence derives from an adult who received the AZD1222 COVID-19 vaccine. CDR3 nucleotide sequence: TGTGCCAGCAGCTTCTTTCAGGGACAGGTTAGCATTGGCTACACCTTC. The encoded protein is CASSFFQGQVSIGYTF.